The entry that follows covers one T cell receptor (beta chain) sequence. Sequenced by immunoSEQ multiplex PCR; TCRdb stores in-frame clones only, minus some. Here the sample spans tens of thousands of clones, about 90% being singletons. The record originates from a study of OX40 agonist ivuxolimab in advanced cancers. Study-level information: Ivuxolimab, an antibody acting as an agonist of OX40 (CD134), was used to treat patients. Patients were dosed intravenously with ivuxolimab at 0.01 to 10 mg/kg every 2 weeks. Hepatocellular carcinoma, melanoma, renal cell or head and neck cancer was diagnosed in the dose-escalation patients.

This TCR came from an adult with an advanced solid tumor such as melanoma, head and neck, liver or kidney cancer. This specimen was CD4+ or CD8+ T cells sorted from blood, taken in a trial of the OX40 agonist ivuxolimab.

CDR3 amino acids: CASSVDRDRPYNEQFF. The CDR3 coding sequence is TGTGCCAGCAGCGTCGACCGGGACCGACCTTACAATGAGCAGTTCTTC. The gene calls are TRBV9 and TRBJ2-1; D is tentatively TRBD1 or TRBD2 (5 bases each). CDR3 size: 16 residues. Germline loops: CDR1 SGDLS, CDR2 YYNGEE. Trimming removed 2 bases from V and 4 bases from J, with 16 bases in between.